What follows is one T cell receptor (beta chain) and its context. These data are taken from a study of shared clonotypes between healthy human individuals. Turning to the study itself: Used for every donor were three CD4 naive, three CD4 memory, two CD8 naive and one CD8 memory plate.

The ends were cut back, 1 base at V and 3 bases at J, with 12 bases in the middle. Germline V lookup: CDR1 LGHNA, CDR2 YSLEER. This CDR3 contains 16 residues. Original processing notes: Junction-only sequences produced by ImmunoSEQ had no quality scores, so filtering differed. Libraries were prepared by immunoSEQ multiplex PCR; TCRdb keeps only in-frame clonotypes and omits some of them. D and trimming were read from the DNA, whereas the V and J calls and clone size are those reported in that table. The sample has around 990,000 clones, 77% seen once. The receptor comes from a young man in good health. Some clones in this sample may be carry-over from other donors' samples. The chain joins TRBV4-3 to TRBJ1-4; D call uncertain. The specimen was memory CD4+ T cells from PBMCs. Noted subset: CD45RA-negative fraction. The CDR3 reads CASSQGGPRANEKLFF. The DNA for the CDR3 is TGCGCCAGCAGCCAAGGAGGCCCTAGGGCTAATGAAAAACTGTTTTTT.